Listed here are 3 T cell receptor beta chains from one sample, sequenced in a study of cytomegalovirus exposure and HLA in healthy donors. Data came from immunoSEQ multiplex PCR; TCRdb stores just in-frame clones and leaves some out. Among about 130,000 clones listed, over 80% were seen once. Sequenced: PBMCs. The receptor set was obtained from a woman aged 25-40 years in good health and CMV-seropositive.

The genes are TRBV6-1 and TRBJ1-5, with no clear D. The V gene lost 6 bases and the J gene lost 12 bases, with 15 bases spanning the gap. CDR3 size: 12 residues. CDR1 MNHNS and CDR2 SASEGT come from the germline V gene. As DNA, the CDR3 is TGTGCCAGCAGCGGGTCTTGGGTTAGCCAGCATTTT. Protein: CASSGSWVSQHF.

V and J are TRBV4-1 and TRBJ2-3; a weak D match, TRBD1 (6 bases). There are 15 residues in the CDR3. Trimming removed 4 bases from V and 5 bases from J, with 16 bases in between. Germline V CDR1 and CDR2: MGHRA, YSYEKL. The CDR3 bases are TGCGCCAGCAGCCTGGACAGCCGGGGTGGAGATACGCAGTATTTT. This sequence encodes CASSLDSRGGDTQYF.

The chain links TRBV9 to TRBJ2-3; 9 positions agree with TRBD1. The germline CDR1 and CDR2 sequences are SGDLS and YYNGEE. V was clipped by 0 bases and J by 2 bases; unmatched bases: 4. The CDR3 covers 16 residues. In DNA, the CDR3 is TGTGCCAGCAGCGTAGGGGACAGGGTCTACACAGATACGCAGTATTTT. Translation: CASSVGDRVYTDTQYF.